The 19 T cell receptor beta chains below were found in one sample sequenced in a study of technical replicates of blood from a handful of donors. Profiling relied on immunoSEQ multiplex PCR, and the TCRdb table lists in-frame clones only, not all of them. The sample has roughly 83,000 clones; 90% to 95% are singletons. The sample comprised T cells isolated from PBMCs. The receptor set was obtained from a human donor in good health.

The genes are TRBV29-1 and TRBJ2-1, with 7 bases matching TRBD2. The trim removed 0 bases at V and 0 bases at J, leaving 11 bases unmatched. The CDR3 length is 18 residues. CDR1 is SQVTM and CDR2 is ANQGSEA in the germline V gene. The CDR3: CSVEDQLALTVSYNEQFF. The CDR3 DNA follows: TGCAGCGTTGAAGATCAACTAGCGCTGACTGTCTCCTACAATGAGCAGTTCTTC.

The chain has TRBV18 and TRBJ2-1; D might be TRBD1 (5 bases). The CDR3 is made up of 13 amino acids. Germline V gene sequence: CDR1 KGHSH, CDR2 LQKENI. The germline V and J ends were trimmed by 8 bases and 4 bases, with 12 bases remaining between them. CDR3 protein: CASTPDSYNEQFF. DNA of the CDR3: TGTGCCAGCACCCCAGACAGTTACAATGAGCAGTTCTTC. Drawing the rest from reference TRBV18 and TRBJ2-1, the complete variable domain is NAGVMQNPRHLVRRRGQEARLRCSPMKGHSHVYWYRQLPEEGLKFMVYLQKENIIDESGMPKERFSAEFPKEGPSILRIQQVVRGDSAAYFCASTPDSYNEQFFGPGTRLTVL.

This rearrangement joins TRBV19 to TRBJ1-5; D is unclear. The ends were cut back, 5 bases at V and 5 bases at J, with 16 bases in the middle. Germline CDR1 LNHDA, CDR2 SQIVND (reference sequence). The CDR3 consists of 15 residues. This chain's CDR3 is CASSARETRDQPQHF. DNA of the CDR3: TGTGCCAGTAGTGCCCGGGAGACACGGGATCAGCCCCAGCATTTT.

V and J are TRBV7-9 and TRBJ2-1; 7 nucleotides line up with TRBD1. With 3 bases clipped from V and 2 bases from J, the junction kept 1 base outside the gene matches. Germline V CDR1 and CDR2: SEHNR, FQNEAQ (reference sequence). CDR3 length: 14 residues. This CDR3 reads CASSLTGTYNEQFF. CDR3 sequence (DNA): TGTGCCAGCAGCTTGACAGGGACCTACAATGAGCAGTTCTTC.

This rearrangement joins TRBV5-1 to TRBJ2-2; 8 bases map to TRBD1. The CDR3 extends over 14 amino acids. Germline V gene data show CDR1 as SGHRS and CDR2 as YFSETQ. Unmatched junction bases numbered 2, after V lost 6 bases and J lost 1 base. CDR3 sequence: CASTGTGNTGELFF. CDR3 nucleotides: TGCGCCAGCACGGGGACAGGGAACACCGGGGAGCTGTTTTTT.

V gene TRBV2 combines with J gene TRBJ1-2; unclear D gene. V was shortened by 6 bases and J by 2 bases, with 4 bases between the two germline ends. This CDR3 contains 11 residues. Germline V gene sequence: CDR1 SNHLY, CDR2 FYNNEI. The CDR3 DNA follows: TGTGCCAGCAGGCAGAACTATGGCTACACCTTC. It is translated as CASRQNYGYTF. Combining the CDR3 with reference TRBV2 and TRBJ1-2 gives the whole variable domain EPEVTQTPSHQVTQMGQEVILRCVPISNHLYFYWYRQILGQKVEFLVSFYNNEISEKSEIFDDQFSVERPDGSNFTLKIRSTKLEDSAMYFCASRQNYGYTFGSGTRLTVV.

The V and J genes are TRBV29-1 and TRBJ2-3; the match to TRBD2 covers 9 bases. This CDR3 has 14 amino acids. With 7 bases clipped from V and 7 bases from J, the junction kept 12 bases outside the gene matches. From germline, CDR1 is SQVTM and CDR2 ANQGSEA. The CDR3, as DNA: TGCAGCGCCCTAGCGGGGCTGTCAGTGTATACGCAGTATTTT. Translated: CSALAGLSVYTQYF.

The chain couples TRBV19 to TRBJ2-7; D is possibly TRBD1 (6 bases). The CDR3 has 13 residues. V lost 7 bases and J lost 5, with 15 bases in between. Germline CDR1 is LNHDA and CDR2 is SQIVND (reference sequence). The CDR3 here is CASKRAGVDEQYF. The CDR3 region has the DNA TGTGCCAGTAAAAGGGCAGGGGTGGACGAGCAGTACTTC.

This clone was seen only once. This chain's CDR3 is CAWSLTGTVYGYTF. The CDR3 region has the DNA TGTGCCTGGAGCCTAACCGGGACAGTCTATGGCTACACCTTC. The chain employs TRBV30 and TRBJ1-2; 7 bases fit TRBD1. After removal of 3 bases from V and 4 bases from J, the junction contained 8 bases not matched to a gene. CDR1 and CDR2 from the germline V gene are GTSNPN and SVGIG (reference sequence). The CDR3 has 14 amino acids.

CDR3 in amino acids: CASSLRLAGATTSTDTQYF. The CDR3 DNA reads as TGTGCCAGCAGCCTCCGACTAGCGGGGGCTACCACTAGCACAGATACGCAGTATTTT. The chain couples TRBV4-2 to TRBJ2-3, with TRBD2 identical over 12 bases. The trim removed 4 bases at V and 0 bases at J, leaving 11 bases unmatched. The length of the CDR3 is 19 residues. CDR1 and CDR2 (germline): LGHNA, YNFKEQ.

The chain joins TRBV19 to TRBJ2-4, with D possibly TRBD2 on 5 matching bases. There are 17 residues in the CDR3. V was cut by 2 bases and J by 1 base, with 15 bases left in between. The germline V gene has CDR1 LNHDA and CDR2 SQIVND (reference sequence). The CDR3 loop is CASSISARVVAKNIQYF. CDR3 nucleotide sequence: TGTGCCAGTAGTATATCGGCGAGGGTCGTCGCCAAAAACATTCAGTACTTC.

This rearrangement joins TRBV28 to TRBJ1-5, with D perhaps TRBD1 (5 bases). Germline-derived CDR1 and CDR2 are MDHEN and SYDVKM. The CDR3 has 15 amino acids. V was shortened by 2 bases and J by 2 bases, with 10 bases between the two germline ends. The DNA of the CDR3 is TGTGCCAGCAGTTTAGGCAGGGTGGGCAATCAGCCCCAGCATTTT. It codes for CASSLGRVGNQPQHF. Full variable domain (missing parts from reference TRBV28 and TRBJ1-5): DVKVTQSSRYLVKRTGEKVFLECVQDMDHENMFWYRQDPGLGLRLIYFSYDVKMKEKGDIPEGYSVSREKKERFSLILESASTNQTSMYLCASSLGRVGNQPQHFGDGTRLSIL.

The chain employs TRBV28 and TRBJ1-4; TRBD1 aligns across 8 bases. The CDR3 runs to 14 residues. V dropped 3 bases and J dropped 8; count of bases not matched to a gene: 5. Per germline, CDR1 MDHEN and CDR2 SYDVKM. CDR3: CASSLRQGAEKLFF. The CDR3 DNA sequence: TGTGCCAGCAGTTTGAGGCAGGGGGCAGAAAAACTGTTTTTT. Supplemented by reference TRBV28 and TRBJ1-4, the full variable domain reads DVKVTQSSRYLVKRTGEKVFLECVQDMDHENMFWYRQDPGLGLRLIYFSYDVKMKEKGDIPEGYSVSREKKERFSLILESASTNQTSMYLCASSLRQGAEKLFFGSGTQLSVL.

CDR3 sequence (DNA): TGTGCCAGCAGCTCAAGATCGGGAAGCACAGATACGCAGTATTTT. Translation gives CASSSRSGSTDTQYF. This chain joins TRBV7-2 and TRBJ2-3, with a weak D call TRBD2 (5 bases). Per the germline V gene, CDR1 is SGHTA and CDR2 is FQGNSA. CDR3 size: 15 residues. V was pared by 4 bases and J by 0 bases, with 11 bases between.

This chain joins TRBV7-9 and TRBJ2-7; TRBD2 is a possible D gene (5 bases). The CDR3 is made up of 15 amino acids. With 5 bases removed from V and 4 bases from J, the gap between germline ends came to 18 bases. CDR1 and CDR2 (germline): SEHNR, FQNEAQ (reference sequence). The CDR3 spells CASSPTARADYEQYF. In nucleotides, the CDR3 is TGTGCCAGCAGCCCCACGGCGCGGGCAGATTACGAGCAGTACTTC.

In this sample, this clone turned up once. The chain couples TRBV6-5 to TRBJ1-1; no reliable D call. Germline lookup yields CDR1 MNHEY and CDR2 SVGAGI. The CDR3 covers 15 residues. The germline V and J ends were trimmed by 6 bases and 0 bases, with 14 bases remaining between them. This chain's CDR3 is CASSFLSTLNTEAFF. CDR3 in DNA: TGTGCCAGCAGCTTCCTTTCAACACTGAACACTGAAGCTTTCTTT.

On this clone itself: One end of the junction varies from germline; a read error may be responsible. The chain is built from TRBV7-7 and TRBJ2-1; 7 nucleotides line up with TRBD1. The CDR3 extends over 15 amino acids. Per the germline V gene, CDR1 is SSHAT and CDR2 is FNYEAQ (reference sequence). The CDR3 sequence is CASSINRDSQNEQFF. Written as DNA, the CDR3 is TGTGCTAGCAGCATAAACCGGGACAGCCAGAATGAGCAGTTCTTC. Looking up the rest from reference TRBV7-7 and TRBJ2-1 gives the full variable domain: GAGVSQSPRYKVTKRGQDVTLRCDPISSHATLYWYQQALGQGPEFLTYFNYEAQPDKSGLPSDRFSAERPEGSISTLTIQRTEQRDSAMYRCASSINRDSQNEQFFGPGTRLTVL.

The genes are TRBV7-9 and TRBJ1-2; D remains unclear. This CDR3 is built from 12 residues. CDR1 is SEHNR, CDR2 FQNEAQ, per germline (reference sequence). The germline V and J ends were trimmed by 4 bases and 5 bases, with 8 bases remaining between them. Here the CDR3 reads CASSSQQYGYTF. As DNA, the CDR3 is TGTGCCAGCAGCTCACAACAATATGGCTACACCTTC.

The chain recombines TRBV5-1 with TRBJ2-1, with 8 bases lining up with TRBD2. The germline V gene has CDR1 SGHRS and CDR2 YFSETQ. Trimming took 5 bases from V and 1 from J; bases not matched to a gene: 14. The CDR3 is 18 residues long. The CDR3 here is CASRNWGAGVSSYNEQFF. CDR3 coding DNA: TGCGCCAGCAGAAACTGGGGAGCGGGAGTCAGTTCCTACAATGAGCAGTTCTTC.